Presented here are 20 T cell receptor beta chains from one specimen sequenced in a study of cytomegalovirus exposure and HLA in healthy donors. The PCR was carried out with 60 Vbeta primers and 13 Jbeta primers. The method was immunoSEQ multiplex PCR; TCRdb's version includes in-frame clones alone and lacks a portion of them. Its clone listing holds 170,000 or so clones. The sequencing input was PBMCs. All receptors come from a man under 40 in good health and CMV-seronegative.

This chain joins TRBV18 and TRBJ2-7; 8 nucleotides align to TRBD2. Trimming took 5 bases from V and 2 from J; bases not matched to a gene: 5. CDR1 is KGHSH and CDR2 is LQKENI in the germline V gene. This CDR3 contains 14 residues. The CDR3 DNA reads TGTGCCAGCTCAGCCGGGACTAGAACCTACGAGCAGTACTTC. Translating it yields CASSAGTRTYEQYF.

The genes are TRBV7-4 and TRBJ2-3; 7 bases align to TRBD2. Germline V gives CDR1 SGHVT, CDR2 SQSDAQ. The CDR3 has 17 residues. V lost 5 bases to trimming and J lost 1 base; unmatched junction nucleotides: 12. The CDR3 sequence: CASSQNPVLAGTDTQYF. DNA of the CDR3: TGTGCCAGCAGCCAAAATCCAGTTCTAGCGGGCACAGATACGCAGTATTTT. The full variable domain, in which reference TRBV7-4 and TRBJ2-3 provide the parts outside the CDR3, is GAGVSQSPRYKVAKRGRDVALRCDSISGHVTLYWYRQTLGQGSEVLTYSQSDAQRDKSGRPSGRFSAERPERSVSTLKIQRTEQGDSAVYLCASSQNPVLAGTDTQYFGPGTRLTVL.

The gene calls are TRBV6-5 and TRBJ1-2, with a possible D match to TRBD1 (6 bases). This CDR3 is built from 13 residues. Germline-derived CDR1 and CDR2 are MNHEY and SVGAGI. Trimming shortened V by 5 bases and J by 4 bases, and 11 bases separated the two germline ends. CDR3 nucleotide sequence: TGTGCCAGCAGTCACAGGGTTTTCTATGGCTACACCTTC. Its protein product is CASSHRVFYGYTF.

CDR3 sequence: CACQGDRYEKLFF. CDR3 nucleotides: TGTGCCTGCCAGGGGGACAGGTACGAAAAACTGTTTTTT. This chain links TRBV2 with TRBJ1-4, with TRBD1 matching 8 bases. This CDR3 spans 13 amino acids. Unmatched junction bases numbered 10, after V lost 11 bases and J lost 8 bases. Germline V CDR1 and CDR2: SNHLY, FYNNEI.

The chain uses TRBV5-1 and TRBJ2-2; 7 bases are a match to TRBD1. The CDR3 sequence is 18 residues long. Looked up from germline, CDR1 is SGHRS and CDR2 is YFSETQ. The junction had 10 bases not matched to a gene; V was cut back by 0 bases and J by 2 bases. The CDR3, as DNA: TGCGCCAGCAGCTTGGACGGGTTAGGGGGCACTAACACCGGGGAGCTGTTTTTT. Protein sequence: CASSLDGLGGTNTGELFF.

The rearrangement uses TRBV5-4 and TRBJ1-1; 8 bases align to TRBD1. Germline CDR1 is SGHNT and CDR2 is YYREEE (reference sequence). The J segment lost 11 bases and the V segment lost 0 bases, leaving 0 bases of the junction unmatched. This CDR3 contains 11 residues. The CDR3 is CASSLGDRAFF. As DNA, the CDR3 is TGTGCCAGCAGCTTGGGGGACAGGGCTTTCTTT.

The rearrangement joins TRBV25-1 to TRBJ1-1, with 7 positions matching TRBD1. There are 14 residues in the CDR3. The germline V gene has CDR1 MGHDK and CDR2 SYGVNS. Trimming cost V 3 bases and J 4 bases; bases outside gene matches: 5. The chain's CDR3 is CASSDLGQATEAFF. CDR3 in DNA: TGTGCCAGCAGTGACCTCGGACAGGCCACTGAAGCTTTCTTT. The variable domain in full, completed from reference TRBV25-1 and TRBJ1-1, reads EADIYQTPRYLVIGTGKKITLECSQTMGHDKMYWYQQDPGMELHLIHYSYGVNSTEKGDLSSESTVSRIRTEHFPLTLESARPSHTSQYLCASSDLGQATEAFFGQGTRLTVV.

The rearrangement links TRBV6-1 to TRBJ2-5, with D unresolved. Trimming removed 2 bases at V and 9 bases at J, with 7 bases between. The CDR3 is made up of 11 amino acids. Germline V CDR1 and CDR2: MNHNS, SASEGT. The CDR3 bases are TGTGCCAGCAGTGAAATCCAGGCCCAGTACTTC. It translates to CASSEIQAQYF.

The chain employs TRBV27 and TRBJ1-1; D not resolved. Germline CDR1 reads MNHEY; CDR2 reads SMNVEV (reference sequence). Trimming removed 8 bases from V and 0 bases from J, with 16 bases in between. CDR3 length equals 15 residues. The CDR3 protein is CASSLYWRMNTEAFF. CDR3 nucleotides: TGTGCCAGCTCCCTTTACTGGAGAATGAACACTGAAGCTTTCTTT.

The V and J genes are TRBV5-1 and TRBJ2-5; 12 bases are a match to TRBD2. Trimming cost V 0 bases and J 1 base; bases outside gene matches: 1. The length of the CDR3 is 16 residues. Per the germline V gene, CDR1 is SGHRS and CDR2 is YFSETQ. The CDR3 spells CASSLEGLAGQETQYF. CDR3 nucleotide sequence: TGCGCCAGCAGCTTGGAGGGACTAGCGGGCCAAGAGACCCAGTACTTC.

The chain joins TRBV6-1 to TRBJ2-1, with 15 bases identical to TRBD2. Per the germline V gene, CDR1 is MNHNS and CDR2 is SASEGT. The CDR3 contains 18 residues. J gave up 7 bases and V 0 bases, and 7 bases lay outside the gene matches. This CDR3 is CASSEAGLAGGYRNEQFF. CDR3 bases: TGTGCCAGCAGTGAAGCGGGACTAGCGGGAGGCTATAGGAATGAGCAGTTCTTC.

For this clone: A read error may account for a junction end that differs from germline. The J gene is TRBJ1-4, the V gene TRBV5-4; D is undetermined. The CDR3 consists of 13 residues. Germline CDR1 and CDR2: SGHNT and YYREEE (reference sequence). CDR3 loop: CASSPTPNEKLLF. The CDR3 DNA follows: TGTGCCAGCAGCCCTACTCCCAATGAAAAACTGCTTTTT.

The gene calls are TRBV7-9 and TRBJ1-2; maybe TRBD1 (5 bases). CDR3 length: 16 amino acids. Germline CDR1 SEHNR, CDR2 FQNEAQ (reference sequence). With 5 bases removed from V and 1 base from J, the gap between germline ends came to 17 bases. CDR3 sequence (DNA): TGTGCCAGCAGCATGCCGCGGGACGGAAATAACTATGGCTACACCTTC. It codes for CASSMPRDGNNYGYTF.

This sequence joins TRBV6-5 and TRBJ2-1, with TRBD2 identical over 7 bases. The CDR3 has 14 residues. The germline gives CDR1 MNHEY, CDR2 SVGAGI. V lost 0 bases to trimming and J lost 10 bases; unmatched junction nucleotides: 6. CDR3: CASSYSMGLTEQFF. In DNA form, the CDR3 reads TGTGCCAGCAGTTACTCGATGGGACTAACGGAGCAGTTCTTC.

The chain has TRBV7-3 and TRBJ2-3; D call uncertain. V was cut by 5 bases and J by 5 bases, with 8 bases left in between. CDR3 length: 12 amino acids. Germline CDR1 is SGHTA and CDR2 is FQGTGA. The CDR3 here is CASSPNRDTQYF. CDR3 nucleotides: TGTGCCAGCAGCCCGAATAGAGATACGCAGTATTTT. Variable domain in full (rest from reference TRBV7-3 and TRBJ2-3): GAGVSQTPSNKVTEKGKYVELRCDPISGHTALYWYRQSLGQGPEFLIYFQGTGAADDSGLPNDRFFAVRPEGSVSTLKIQRTERGDSAVYLCASSPNRDTQYFGPGTRLTVL.

The rearrangement uses TRBV11-1 and TRBJ2-1; D gene ambiguous. The germline V gene encodes CDR1 SGHAT and CDR2 FQDESV (reference sequence). The CDR3 has 15 residues. V lost 1 base and J 5 bases, leaving 12 bases between the germline ends. In nucleotides, the CDR3 is TGTGCCAGCAGCTTAGTGCTGAGTACCCACAATGAGCAGTTCTTC. Its translation is CASSLVLSTHNEQFF.

V gene TRBV9 combines with J gene TRBJ2-7; 8 bases agree with TRBD1. CDR1 SGDLS and CDR2 YYNGEE come from the germline V gene. This CDR3 spans 14 amino acids. The junction had 2 bases not matched to a gene; V was cut back by 0 bases and J by 3 bases. CDR3: CASSVAGQDYEQYF. The CDR3 coding sequence is TGTGCCAGCAGCGTAGCGGGACAGGACTACGAGCAGTACTTC.

The chain is built from TRBV15 and TRBJ2-7, with 10 bases identical to TRBD2. The junction had 6 bases not matched to a gene; V was cut back by 7 bases and J by 3 bases. The length of the CDR3 is 14 residues. Germline V lookup: CDR1 LNHNV, CDR2 YYDKDF (reference sequence). In nucleotides, the CDR3 is TGTGCCACCACTAGCGGGAGAAATATCTACGAGCAGTACTTC. Translating gives CATTSGRNIYEQYF.

CDR3 in amino acids: CASSKRSPETSSRNAYGQYF. The DNA of the CDR3 is TGTGCCAGCAGCAAACGGTCTCCTGAGACTAGTTCCCGGAACGCCTACGGGCAGTACTTC. V usage is TRBV21-1 and J usage is TRBJ2-7; TRBD2 is the table's D call, not checked against the DNA. TRBV21-1 is a pseudogene segment. This CDR3 comprises 20 residues.

The genes are TRBV2 and TRBJ1-6, with 10 positions matching TRBD1. This CDR3 is 16 amino acids long. From germline, CDR1 is SNHLY and CDR2 FYNNEI. The junction had 9 bases not matched to a gene; V was cut back by 4 bases and J by 9 bases. CDR3 protein: CASSVMTGGVFSPLHF. In DNA, the CDR3 is TGTGCCAGCAGTGTAATGACAGGGGGCGTGTTTTCACCCCTCCACTTT.